The 28 T cell receptor beta chains below come from one sample, sequenced in a study of cytomegalovirus exposure and HLA in healthy donors. The PCR used 60 Vbeta and 13 Jbeta primers. Profiling relied on immunoSEQ multiplex PCR, and the TCRdb table lists in-frame clones only, not all of them. The data hold about 150,000 clones, with approximately 74% observed a single time. Sequenced material: PBMCs. The origin of the receptors is a man younger than 45 in good health and CMV-seronegative.

The CDR3 loop reads CASSAGTALTEKLFF. The CDR3 nucleotides read TGTGCCAGCAGTGCTGGGACAGCCCTTACGGAAAAACTGTTTTTT. V and J are TRBV6-6 and TRBJ1-4; TRBD1 matches at 7 bases. J lost 8 bases, V lost 5 bases, and 11 bases had no gene match. Germline CDR1 reads MNHNY; CDR2 reads SVGAGI (reference sequence). The length of the CDR3 is 15 residues.

This chain connects TRBV29-1 to TRBJ1-1, with TRBD1 matching 8 bases. This CDR3 has 11 amino acids. V was pared by 6 bases and J by 4 bases, with 1 base of the junction left unmatched. Germline CDR1 SQVTM, CDR2 ANQGSEA. This CDR3 reads CSVGQGTEAFF. CDR3 sequence (DNA): TGCAGCGTCGGACAGGGCACTGAAGCTTTCTTT.

The chain recombines TRBV5-6 with TRBJ2-3; possibly TRBD1 for D (5 bases). V was cut by 2 bases and J by 0 bases, with 10 bases left in between. The CDR3 is made up of 15 amino acids. Germline values: CDR1 SGHDT, CDR2 YYEEEE. The CDR3 DNA is TGTGCCAGCAGCTTAGGGGCAGCGAGCACAGATACGCAGTATTTT. Translation gives CASSLGAASTDTQYF.

The V call is TRBV30, the J call TRBJ1-4, with D possibly matching TRBD1 (5 bases). The germline V gene encodes CDR1 GTSNPN and CDR2 SVGIG (reference sequence). The CDR3 is 13 residues long. Trimming shortened V by 3 bases and J by 8 bases, and 13 bases separated the two germline ends. As DNA, the CDR3 is TGTGCCTGGAGAGGCAGGGAGGTCGAAAAACTGTTTTTT. Translated: CAWRGREVEKLFF.

Notes on this clone: A read error may account for a junction end that differs from germline. The V gene is TRBV7-2, the J gene TRBJ1-5, with a tentative D call TRBD1 (6 bases). CDR1 and CDR2 from the germline V gene are SGHTA and FQGNSA. The CDR3 totals 17 residues. CDR3: CASSLGRGTYSNQPQNF. The CDR3 DNA reads as TGTGCCAGCAGCTTAGGTAGGGGGACATATAGCAATCAGCCCCAGAATTTT.

V is TRBV29-1 and J is TRBJ1-2; D is perhaps TRBD1 (6 bases). The V end lost 3 bases, the J end lost 4 bases, and 9 bases lay between the germline ends. The CDR3 is 12 amino acids. CDR1 is SQVTM and CDR2 is ANQGSEA in the germline V gene. The CDR3 is CSVDSRGYGYTF. The CDR3 region has the DNA TGCAGCGTTGATTCCAGGGGCTATGGCTACACCTTC.

This clone has a single count. The chain employs TRBV7-6 and TRBJ2-3; 7 bases map to TRBD1. The germline V gene encodes CDR1 SGHVS and CDR2 FNYEAQ. After removal of 2 bases from V and 7 bases from J, the junction contained 15 bases not matched to a gene. This CDR3 spans 17 amino acids. CDR3 sequence: CASSLNRDRQGMNTQYF. Written as DNA, the CDR3 is TGTGCCAGCAGCTTAAACCGGGACAGACAGGGCATGAATACGCAGTATTTT. Full variable domain (rest looked up from reference TRBV7-6 and TRBJ2-3): GAGVSQSPRYKVTKRGQDVALRCDPISGHVSLYWYRQALGQGPEFLTYFNYEAQQDKSGLPNDRFSAERPEGSISTLTIQRTEQRDSAMYRCASSLNRDRQGMNTQYFGPGTRLTVL.

CDR3 amino acids: CASSSGRSVPDRLYEQYF. The CDR3 DNA reads as TGTGCCAGCAGCTCCGGGAGAAGTGTACCCGATCGACTCTACGAGCAGTACTTC. The chain employs TRBV11-2 and TRBJ2-7, with D maybe TRBD2 (6 bases). V dropped 4 bases and J dropped 3 bases, with 25 bases sitting between them. CDR3 length: 18 residues. Per the germline V gene, CDR1 is SGHAT and CDR2 is FQNNGV.

This chain connects TRBV13 to TRBJ2-7; 11 bases align to TRBD2. V was pared by 4 bases and J by 2 bases, with 4 bases of the junction left unmatched. CDR3 length: 15 residues. Germline lookup yields CDR1 PRHDT and CDR2 FYEKMQ (reference sequence). The CDR3 protein is CASSSGLAGTYEQYF. CDR3 DNA: TGTGCCAGCAGCTCTGGACTAGCGGGTACCTACGAGCAGTACTTC.

This chain links TRBV27 with TRBJ2-5, with TRBD2 identical over 14 bases. The germline gives CDR1 MNHEY, CDR2 SMNVEV (reference sequence). The CDR3 contains 15 residues. V trimming: 6 bases; J trimming: 3 bases; junction bases outside the gene matches: 3. In DNA form, the CDR3 reads TGTGCCAGCAGCCGGACTAGCGGGGGGAAAGAGACCCAGTACTTC. Translation gives CASSRTSGGKETQYF.

This chain connects TRBV5-4 to TRBJ1-1; perhaps TRBD1 as D (5 bases). Deletions cut 4 bases from V and 4 bases from J, with 14 bases between. Germline V gives CDR1 SGHNT, CDR2 YYREEE (reference sequence). This CDR3 region has 14 residues. The CDR3 DNA sequence: TGTGCCAGCAGCCCCTCCCGGGGGAGCACTGAAGCTTTCTTT. Encoded protein: CASSPSRGSTEAFF.

This chain connects TRBV27 to TRBJ2-5; D remains unclear. The CDR3 length is 13 residues. CDR1 and CDR2 (germline): MNHEY, SMNVEV (reference sequence). V shed 2 bases and J shed 2 bases, with 6 bases lying between them. The CDR3 coding sequence is TGTGCCAGCAGTTTAGCCAGACAAGAGACCCAGTACTTC. Translation gives CASSLARQETQYF.

This chain joins TRBV2 and TRBJ1-2; 7 nucleotides line up with TRBD1. With 7 bases clipped from V and 8 bases from J, the junction kept 13 bases outside the gene matches. This CDR3 contains 14 residues. CDR1 is SNHLY, CDR2 FYNNEI, per germline. CDR3 sequence (DNA): TGTGCCAGCATGGGTTTGAAGGGGGCGGGGGGCTACACCTTC. Protein sequence: CASMGLKGAGGYTF.

This chain uses TRBV4-3 with TRBJ1-5, with a possible D match to TRBD1 (5 bases). The CDR3 is 19 amino acids. Trimming removed 2 bases from V and 3 bases from J, with 23 bases in between. Germline V gene data show CDR1 as LGHNA and CDR2 as YSLEER. As DNA, the CDR3 is TGCGCCAGCAGCCAATCATCACGGGGACTACCTGATCCCAATCAGCCCCAGCATTTT. Protein: CASSQSSRGLPDPNQPQHF.

The rearrangement joins TRBV5-1 to TRBJ1-1; 7 bases line up with TRBD1. V lost 1 base and J lost 2; bases outside the gene matches: 2. The CDR3 is 14 amino acids. Germline V gene sequence: CDR1 SGHRS, CDR2 YFSETQ. CDR3 bases: TGCGCCAGCAGCTTGCGGGACAGAAACACTGAAGCTTTCTTT. The encoded protein is CASSLRDRNTEAFF.

CDR3 DNA sequence: TGTGCCAGCAGCCGGACAGGGGCGAACACCGGGGAGCTGTTTTTT. This gives the protein CASSRTGANTGELFF. The V and J genes are TRBV7-2 and TRBJ2-2; 9 nucleotides line up with TRBD1. The CDR3 consists of 15 residues. Germline values: CDR1 SGHTA, CDR2 FQGNSA. J was trimmed by 0 bases and V by 5 bases; bases with no gene match: 1.

This chain connects TRBV5-1 to TRBJ2-1; 9 bases match TRBD2. The CDR3 covers 16 residues. Germline V lookup: CDR1 SGHRS, CDR2 YFSETQ. Losses at the gene ends were 1 base for V and 2 bases for J; bases not matched to a gene: 4. The CDR3 DNA reads TGCGCCAGCAGCTTGCTCGGGACTAGCCCCTACAATGAGCAGTTCTTC. Protein product: CASSLLGTSPYNEQFF.

In DNA, the CDR3 is TGTGCCAGTAGTACGGACAGGGGAATAGGCTATGGCTACACCTTC. This encodes CASSTDRGIGYGYTF. The gene calls are TRBV19 and TRBJ1-2, with 9 bases that match TRBD1. V shed 4 bases, J shed 4 bases, and the junction held 7 bases outside the gene matches. CDR1 LNHDA and CDR2 SQIVND come from the germline V gene (reference sequence). The CDR3 loop spans 15 amino acids. The whole variable domain, filled in from reference TRBV19 and TRBJ1-2, reads DGGITQSPKYLFRKEGQNVTLSCEQNLNHDAMYWYRQDPGQGLRLIYYSQIVNDFQKGDIAEGYSVSREKKESFPLTVTSAQKNPTAFYLCASSTDRGIGYGYTFGSGTRLTVV.

This sequence joins TRBV28 and TRBJ2-3; 9 nucleotides align to TRBD1. After removal of 5 bases from V and 5 bases from J, the junction contained 11 bases not matched to a gene. The V gene's germline CDR1 is MDHEN and CDR2 SYDVKM. The CDR3 length is 16 residues. The CDR3 DNA is TGTGCCAGCAGTACCTCCGGACAGGGGAACGGAGATACGCAGTATTTT. It is translated as CASSTSGQGNGDTQYF.

This chain links TRBV28 with TRBJ1-1; D is unclear. There are 16 residues in the CDR3. The V and J ends lost 5 bases and 0 bases respectively, with 16 bases between them. Germline CDR1 and CDR2: MDHEN and SYDVKM. The CDR3 DNA reads TGTGCCAGCAGTCCCTCCGGAGGCAACATGAACACTGAAGCTTTCTTT. Translated: CASSPSGGNMNTEAFF. The full variable domain, in which reference TRBV28 and TRBJ1-1 provide the parts outside the CDR3, is DVKVTQSSRYLVKRTGEKVFLECVQDMDHENMFWYRQDPGLGLRLIYFSYDVKMKEKGDIPEGYSVSREKKERFSLILESASTNQTSMYLCASSPSGGNMNTEAFFGQGTRLTVV.

This chain links TRBV5-4 with TRBJ1-2; D perhaps matches TRBD1 (5 bases). The germline V and J ends were trimmed by 3 bases and 5 bases, with 14 bases remaining between them. This CDR3 region has 14 residues. Germline values: CDR1 SGHNT, CDR2 YYREEE (reference sequence). CDR3 nucleotide sequence: TGTGCCAGCAGCTATCAGGGAATGGTTTATGGCTACACCTTC. Translating gives CASSYQGMVYGYTF.

This chain links TRBV7-8 with TRBJ1-5, with no clear D. This CDR3 spans 13 amino acids. Germline V gene sequence: CDR1 SGHVS, CDR2 FQNEAQ. The germline V and J ends were trimmed by 1 base and 7 bases, with 8 bases remaining between them. The DNA for the CDR3 is TGTGCCAGCAGCTTAGGTCGGGTCCAGCCCCAGCATTTT. Translation gives CASSLGRVQPQHF.

J is TRBJ2-5 and V is TRBV7-2; maybe TRBD1 (6 bases). Germline V gene lookup returns CDR1 SGHTA and CDR2 FQGNSA. The CDR3 is made up of 14 amino acids. V was trimmed by 1 base and J by 5 bases, leaving 11 bases between them. CDR3 DNA: TGTGCCAGCAGCTTAGTTTCAGGGGTCGAGACCCAGTACTTC. This translates into CASSLVSGVETQYF.

The genes are TRBV19 and TRBJ2-2; D gene ambiguous. Per the germline V gene, CDR1 is LNHDA and CDR2 is SQIVND (reference sequence). CDR3 size: 12 residues. The V end was cut by 2 bases, the J end by 5 bases, with 3 bases between. DNA of the CDR3: TGTGCCAGTAGTATACTGACCGGGGAGCTGTTTTTT. Its protein product is CASSILTGELFF.

CDR3 sequence (DNA): TGTGCCAGCAGCTTGGCCCCGACAGGGGAAACCGGGGAGCTGTTTTTT. It translates to CASSLAPTGETGELFF. The rearrangement links TRBV5-4 to TRBJ2-2; 8 bases map to TRBD1. Germline-derived CDR1 and CDR2 are SGHNT and YYREEE (reference sequence). This CDR3 region has 16 residues. Unmatched junction bases numbered 6, after V lost 0 bases and J lost 5 bases.

J is TRBJ2-3 and V is TRBV4-2; D gene unclear. The CDR3 runs to 16 residues. Trimming stripped 0 bases from V and 3 bases from J, with 13 bases between. Germline V gene sequence: CDR1 LGHNA, CDR2 YNFKEQ. CDR3 loop: CASSQDQKVRTDTQYF. The CDR3 DNA follows: TGTGCCAGCAGCCAAGATCAAAAAGTTCGGACAGATACGCAGTATTTT.

This clone has only a few counts. This chain connects TRBV2 to TRBJ1-5; TRBD1 is a possible D gene (6 bases). The V and J ends lost 2 bases and 2 bases respectively, with 10 bases between them. The CDR3 spans 15 residues. The V gene's germline CDR1 is SNHLY and CDR2 FYNNEI. CDR3 sequence: CASSELGAGNQPQHF. CDR3 sequence (DNA): TGTGCCAGCAGTGAATTGGGGGCTGGCAATCAGCCCCAGCATTTT.

The rearrangement joins TRBV6-5 to TRBJ2-7, with D possibly matching TRBD1 (6 bases). CDR1 is MNHEY, CDR2 SVGAGI, per germline. This CDR3 spans 13 amino acids. Trimming shortened V by 5 bases and J by 3 bases, and 11 bases separated the two germline ends. CDR3 nucleotides: TGTGCCAGCAGTGCAGAACAGGGCTACGAGCAGTACTTC. It codes for CASSAEQGYEQYF.